Shown below are 14 T cell receptor beta chains from a single sample sequenced in a study of T cells in Graves' hyperthyroidism and ophthalmopathy. Authors of the study amplified TCR beta CDR3 regions from RNA transcripts. Primed by the HTBI set, a first-round RT-PCR was run on the TCR CDR3. In TCRdb, the multiplex PCR reads were re-called with MiXCR into one record per CDR3 protein. The data show roughly 240,000 distinct CDR3 sequences, more than 20% seen once. The sequenced material came from blood. These receptors originate from a woman in her 40s with Graves' ophthalmopathy.

This clonotype was observed at least ten times. The genes are TRBV12-3 or TRBV12-4 and TRBJ2-7; the D is unclear. The V and J ends lost 6 bases and 0 bases respectively, with 12 bases between them. This CDR3 has 14 amino acids. The CDR3 bases are TGTGCCAGCAGCCCACTTCGTAGCTCCTACGAGCAGTACTTC. Translated: CASSPLRSSYEQYF.

Many counts were recorded for this clonotype. An end of the junction does not agree with germline; a read error may underlie this. The chain combines TRBV20-1 with TRBJ2-6; unclear D gene. CDR1 and CDR2 from the germline V gene are DFQATT and SNEGSKA (reference sequence). There are 17 residues in the CDR3. CDR3 DNA sequence: TGCAGTGCTAGAGGCCACGGAATACAATCTGGTGCCAACGTCCTGACTTTC. Translated, it gives CSARGHGIQSGANVLTF.

This clonotype appeared many times. J is TRBJ2-5 and V is TRBV6-5, with TRBD1 identical over 9 bases. Germline V CDR1 and CDR2: MNHEY, SVGAGI. CDR3 length equals 13 residues. The V gene end was trimmed by 4 bases and the J gene end by 3 bases; junction bases not matched to a gene: 0. In DNA form, the CDR3 reads TGTGCCAGCAGTTGGGACAGGGAAGAGACCCAGTACTTC. Its translation is CASSWDREETQYF.

This clonotype was recorded many times. V usage is TRBV28 and J usage is TRBJ1-2, with D tentatively TRBD1 (5 bases). The CDR3 totals 15 residues. Germline lookup yields CDR1 MDHEN and CDR2 SYDVKM. With 5 bases removed from V and 4 bases from J, the gap between germline ends came to 17 bases. Here the CDR3 reads CASSGTSSWSYGYTF. The CDR3 DNA reads TGTGCCAGCAGTGGGACTTCTTCTTGGAGCTATGGCTACACCTTC.

There are many counts of this clonotype. This chain links TRBV6-5 with TRBJ2-7, with D unresolved. Trimming removed 2 bases at V and 5 bases at J, with 13 bases between. Germline V gene lookup returns CDR1 MNHEY and CDR2 SVGAGI. This CDR3 is built from 14 residues. CDR3 loop: CASSYTGKVNEQYF. The CDR3 DNA follows: TGTGCCAGCAGTTACACGGGTAAAGTAAACGAGCAGTACTTC.

This clonotype was recorded many times. The chain is built from TRBV7-9 and TRBJ2-5, with 11 bases aligning to TRBD1. This CDR3 has 15 residues. CDR1 is SEHNR, CDR2 FQNEAQ, per germline (reference sequence). J gave up 7 bases and V 3 bases, and 7 bases lay outside the gene matches. The CDR3 DNA sequence: TGTGCCAGCAGCTTGGGACAGGGGGAGAGGGGGACCCAGTACTTC. Its translation is CASSLGQGERGTQYF. Full variable domain (rest looked up from reference TRBV7-9 and TRBJ2-5): DTGVSQNPRHKITKRGQNVTFRCDPISEHNRLYWYRQTLGQGPEFLTYFQNEAQLEKSRLLSDRFSAERPKGSFSTLEIQRTEQGDSAMYLCASSLGQGERGTQYFGPGTRLLVL.

The V gene is TRBV6-5, the J gene TRBJ2-7; tentative D call: TRBD1 (5 bases). The CDR3 sequence is 14 residues long. CDR1 is MNHEY, CDR2 SVGAGI, per germline. Trimming shortened V by 2 bases and J by 3 bases, and 11 bases separated the two germline ends. CDR3 coding DNA: TGTGCCAGCAGTTACACAACAGGATACTACGAGCAGTACTTC. It encodes CASSYTTGYYEQYF.

The chain is built from TRBV28 and TRBJ1-5, with TRBD1 identical over 8 bases. There are 17 residues in the CDR3. Trimming took 1 base from V and 5 from J; bases not matched to a gene: 10. The germline V gene encodes CDR1 MDHEN and CDR2 SYDVKM. CDR3 sequence: CASSLSPGQVLHQPQHF. Written as DNA, the CDR3 is TGTGCCAGCAGTTTATCGCCGGGACAGGTCTTACATCAGCCCCAGCATTTT.

This clonotype appeared many times. The chain is built from TRBV29-1 and TRBJ2-5; weak D call: TRBD1 (5 bases). V was pared by 4 bases and J by 1 base, with 10 bases between. Germline V gene sequence: CDR1 SQVTM, CDR2 ANQGSEA. This CDR3 is built from 13 residues. The CDR3, as DNA: TGCAGCGTTGCCAGGGAACCCCAAGAGACCCAGTACTTC. The encoded protein is CSVAREPQETQYF.

The chain recombines TRBV5-1 with TRBJ2-7, with a tentative D call TRBD2 (6 bases). The CDR3 sequence is 14 residues long. The germline gives CDR1 SGHRS, CDR2 YFSETQ. Trimming removed 4 bases at V and 6 bases at J, with 17 bases between. In DNA, the CDR3 is TGCGCCAGCAGCCCGACGAGCGAGGGAGGCGAGCAGTACTTC. This encodes CASSPTSEGGEQYF.

This clonotype appeared many times. V usage is TRBV27 and J usage is TRBJ2-7; TRBD1 or TRBD2 may be the D gene (6 bases each). The V and J ends lost 7 bases and 5 bases respectively, with 15 bases between them. This CDR3 region has 13 residues. Per germline, CDR1 MNHEY and CDR2 SMNVEV (reference sequence). CDR3 residues: CASTPWGANEQYF. In nucleotides, the CDR3 is TGTGCCAGCACCCCGTGGGGGGCCAACGAGCAGTACTTC.

J is TRBJ2-7 and V is TRBV11-2, with 8 nucleotides matching TRBD2. This CDR3 contains 17 residues. In germline, CDR1 is SGHAT, CDR2 FQNNGV. With V trimmed by 5 bases and J by 2 bases, 14 bases remained unmatched. The CDR3 DNA is TGTGCCAGCAGCCCCCCGGGGGGGCAGCTTGGAACCTACGAGCAGTACTTC. Its translation: CASSPPGGQLGTYEQYF.

The chain combines TRBV12-3 or TRBV12-4 with TRBJ2-7; D uncertain. Trimming took off 5 bases at V and 3 bases at J, with 14 bases between the two ends. The CDR3 has 14 amino acids. The DNA of the CDR3 is TGTGCCAGCAGTGAAGCGCTGGCTAACTACGAGCAGTACTTC. This translates into CASSEALANYEQYF.

The gene calls are TRBV2 and TRBJ1-2; perhaps TRBD1 as D (5 bases). This CDR3 is built from 14 residues. Germline V gene data show CDR1 as SNHLY and CDR2 as FYNNEI. Trimming stripped 3 bases from V and 6 bases from J, with 14 bases between. The CDR3 here is CASSDQGALDGYTF. CDR3 bases: TGTGCCAGCAGTGACCAGGGCGCCCTGGATGGCTACACCTTC.